This T cell receptor beta chain comes out of a study of shared clonotypes between healthy human individuals. With 4 bases removed from V and 5 bases from J, the gap between germline ends came to 4 bases. This CDR3 has 12 residues. Germline CDR1 and CDR2: SGHRS and YFSETQ. CD45RO-negative CD8 cells positively selected for CCR7 made up the naive population, which excluded terminally differentiated effector memory CD45RA+ cells. The assay used deep level. Generated by immunoSEQ multiplex PCR, the TCRdb table keeps only in-frame clones and is missing some. The data hold a few million clones, with roughly 93% observed a single time.

The rearrangement joins TRBV5-1 to TRBJ1-6; D unresolved. This TCR was sampled from a man aged 18-30 years in good health. Some clones in this sample may be carry-over from other donors' samples. Sequenced input: naive CD8+ T cells from PBMCs. The CDR3 loop is CASSLDNSPLHF. The CDR3 DNA reads as TGCGCCAGCAGCCTGGATAATTCACCCCTCCACTTT.